The clone carrying this TCR beta chain was picked up a small number of times. Trimming cost V 5 bases and J 4 bases, with 11 bases left between them. The V gene's germline CDR1 is SGHTA and CDR2 FQGTGA. CDR3 length equals 13 residues. This table comes from immunoSEQ multiplex PCR, and its TCRdb copy is limited to in-frame clones, with some not included. Among 46,000 or so clones listed, roughly 78% were seen once. These data originate in a study of memory CD4+ T cells and cytomegalovirus serostatus. Single viable CD3+CD4+CD8-CD45RO+ cells were sorted as the memory CD4+ T cells. The sequenced material came from memory CD4+ T cells from blood. V usage is TRBV7-3 and J usage is TRBJ1-2; weak D call: TRBD1 (5 bases). This TCR came from an adult in good health and CMV-seronegative. The CDR3 spells CASSPGGGYGYTF. The CDR3 nucleotides are TGTGCCAGCAGCCCCGGTGGGGGCTATGGCTACACCTTC.